A selection of T cell receptor beta chains follows, all from one sample in a study of cytomegalovirus exposure and HLA in healthy donors. The protocol was immunoSEQ multiplex PCR, while the TCRdb copy is restricted to in-frame clones and leaves out a portion. The sample table sets out approximately 38,000 clones. Sequenced sample: PBMCs. These receptors were obtained from a man aged 40-55 years in good health and CMV-seropositive. The CDR3 runs from the conserved cysteine through the conserved F or W. The D gene is left open where the match is weak.

j_call	d_call	v_call	cdr3_aa	cdr3_nt
TRBJ1-2	NA	TRBV7-9	CASSPRTVGYTF	TGTGCCAGCAGCCCCCGGACAGTGGGCTACACCTTC
TRBJ1-1	TRBD1	TRBV27	CASSSGQREAFF	TGTGCCAGCAGTTCGGGACAGAGAGAAGCTTTCTTT
TRBJ2-5	TRBD1	TRBV18	CASSPFGTGSETQYF	TGTGCCAGCTCACCTTTCGGGACAGGGTCCGAGACCCAGTACTTC
TRBJ1-2	TRBD1	TRBV7-2	CASSLAEDRGYGYTF	TGTGCCAGCAGCTTAGCGGAGGACAGGGGTTATGGCTACACCTTC
TRBJ2-7	NA	TRBV10-2	CASSIGSNYEQYF	TGCGCCAGCAGTATTGGCTCCAACTACGAGCAGTACTTC
TRBJ2-5	TRBD2	TRBV27	CASSFLSGRVEKQYF	TGTGCCAGCAGTTTCCTTAGCGGGAGGGTGGAGAAGCAGTACTTC
TRBJ2-3	TRBD2	TRBV2	CASSGTSGILDTQYF	TGTGCCAGCAGCGGGACTAGCGGGATTCTAGATACGCAGTATTTT
TRBJ1-1	NA	TRBV27	CASRANPGILNTEAFF	TGTGCCAGCAGGGCGAACCCAGGGATTCTGAACACTGAAGCTTTCTTT
TRBJ2-7	TRBD1	TRBV18	CASSPYDRGYEQYF	TGTGCCAGCTCACCTTATGACAGGGGCTACGAGCAGTACTTC
TRBJ1-1	TRBD1	TRBV27	CASSRDRGLVDTEAFF	TGTGCCAGCAGCAGGGACAGGGGGTTGGTTGACACTGAAGCTTTCTTT
TRBJ2-3	NA	TRBV27	CASSLAGDTQYF	TGTGCCAGCAGTTTAGCGGGTGATACGCAGTATTTT
TRBJ2-1	NA	TRBV10-3	CAITYRDGNEQFF	TGTGCCATCACCTACAGGGACGGTAATGAGCAGTTCTTC
TRBJ2-2	NA	TRBV19	CASSIPNTAPGELFF	TGTGCCAGTAGTATACCGAACACAGCTCCCGGGGAGCTGTTTTTT
TRBJ2-6	NA	TRBV10-2	CASSAGGGTGANVLTF	TGCGCCAGCAGTGCCGGAGGAGGGACTGGGGCCAACGTCCTGACTTTC
TRBJ2-7	TRBD1	TRBV7-3	CASSRTGGAYEQYF	TGTGCCAGCAGTCGGACAGGGGGTGCCTACGAGCAGTACTTC
TRBJ2-1	NA	TRBV6-6	CASSYHAVEAYNEQFF	TGTGCCAGCAGTTACCACGCGGTGGAGGCCTACAATGAGCAGTTCTTC
TRBJ2-7	TRBD1	TRBV5-4	CASSDARDREAPYEQYF	TGTGCCAGCAGCGACGCCAGGGACAGGGAGGCCCCCTACGAGCAGTACTTC
TRBJ2-3	TRBD1	TRBV9	CASSIGQGGDTQYF	TGTGCCAGCAGCATTGGACAGGGCGGAGATACGCAGTATTTT
TRBJ1-1	NA	TRBV7-3	CASSLGTEAFF	TGTGCCAGCAGCCTCGGCACTGAAGCTTTCTTT
TRBJ1-1	NA	TRBV13	CASSSTRGNTEAFF	TGTGCCAGCAGTTCGACCAGGGGGAACACTGAAGCTTTCTTT
TRBJ1-5	NA	TRBV19	CASSIQVNQPQHF	TGTGCCAGTAGTATACAGGTAAATCAGCCCCAGCATTTT
TRBJ2-3	NA	TRBV18	CASSPLSGSTDTQYF	TGTGCCAGCTCCCCCCTAAGCGGGAGCACAGATACGCAGTATTTT
TRBJ1-2	TRBD1	TRBV5-4	CASRGKGAGYGYTF	TGTGCCAGCAGGGGAAAGGGGGCCGGCTATGGCTACACCTTC
TRBJ2-2	TRBD2	TRBV7-2	CASNSLAGGTGELFF	TGTGCCAGCAACTCCCTAGCGGGAGGGACCGGGGAGCTGTTTTTT
TRBJ2-3	TRBD2	TRBV2	CASSFTSGRGGDTQYF	TGTGCCAGCAGTTTTACTAGCGGGAGGGGAGGAGATACGCAGTATTTT
TRBJ2-7	TRBD1	TRBV9	CASSAPPGQGPYEQYF	TGTGCCAGCAGCGCACCCCCGGGACAGGGCCCCTACGAGCAGTACTTC
TRBJ2-6	NA	TRBV7-9	CASSLGQSSGANVLTF	TGTGCCAGCAGCTTAGGACAGAGCTCTGGGGCCAACGTCCTGACTTTC
TRBJ1-4	NA	TRBV5-1	CASSSLGESNEKLFF	TGCGCCAGCAGCTCCCTCGGGGAATCTAATGAAAAACTGTTTTTT
TRBJ2-5	TRBD1	TRBV19	CASSIRTGKETQYF	TGTGCCAGTAGTATTCGGACAGGGAAAGAGACCCAGTACTTC
TRBJ2-3	NA	TRBV9	CASSVATGTEDTQYF	TGTGCCAGCAGCGTAGCTACGGGGACTGAAGATACGCAGTATTTT
TRBJ2-5	TRBD2	TRBV29-1	CSVEGLAEETQYF	TGCAGCGTTGAGGGACTAGCGGAAGAGACCCAGTACTTC
TRBJ2-3	NA	TRBV7-9	CALGTSSTDTQYF	TGTGCCCTTGGGACTTCTAGCACAGATACGCAGTATTTT
TRBJ1-1	NA	TRBV15	CATSRDQNMNTEAFF	TGTGCCACCAGCAGAGATCAGAACATGAACACTGAAGCTTTCTTT
TRBJ1-1	NA	TRBV14	CASSYVRGGEAFF	TGTGCCAGCAGCTATGTGAGGGGAGGTGAAGCTTTCTTT
TRBJ1-1	TRBD1	TRBV25-1	CASSPGVGGMNTEAFF	TGTGCCAGCAGTCCGGGGGTAGGGGGCATGAACACTGAAGCTTTCTTT
TRBJ2-3	NA	TRBV5-1	CASSLEMGGDTQYF	TGCGCCAGCAGCTTGGAGATGGGGGGAGATACGCAGTATTTT
TRBJ2-7	TRBD2	TRBV7-8	CASSPGPSGSDEQYF	TGTGCCAGCAGCCCAGGGCCTAGCGGGAGCGACGAGCAGTACTTC
TRBJ2-1	TRBD2	TRBV7-3	CASSLGLAANEQFF	TGTGCCAGCAGCTTAGGACTAGCGGCCAATGAGCAGTTCTTC
TRBJ2-3	NA	TRBV6-1	CASSDRDSTDTQYF	TGTGCCAGCAGTGACCGGGATAGCACAGATACGCAGTATTTT
TRBJ2-5	TRBD1	TRBV18	CASSPGQGARYSWETQYF	TGTGCCAGCTCACCAGGACAGGGGGCAAGGTATTCGTGGGAGACCCAGTACTTC
TRBJ2-7	NA	TRBV5-1	CASSLVGGYEQYF	TGCGCCAGCAGCTTGGTTGGCGGCTACGAGCAGTACTTC
TRBJ2-7	TRBD2	TRBV6-5	CASGLRASGSSEQYF	TGTGCCAGCGGGCTAAGGGCTAGCGGGAGTAGCGAGCAGTACTTC
TRBJ2-7	NA	TRBV4-1	CASSSRVSYEQYF	TGCGCCAGCAGCTCCCGGGTCTCCTACGAGCAGTACTTC
TRBJ1-4	TRBD1	TRBV19	CASSTGQGAYSRGEKLFF	TGTGCCAGTAGCACGGGACAGGGAGCTTATTCGAGAGGTGAAAAACTGTTTTTT
TRBJ1-3	NA	TRBV11-2	CASSLTGIAGNTIYF	TGTGCCAGCAGCTTGACGGGGATAGCTGGAAACACCATATATTTT
TRBJ1-5	TRBD1	TRBV11-2	CASSRTGVGNQPQHF	TGTGCCAGCAGTCGTACAGGGGTTGGCAATCAGCCCCAGCATTTT
TRBJ1-5	TRBD1	TRBV7-8	CASSLKGDRGPGQPQHF	TGTGCCAGCAGCTTAAAAGGGGACAGGGGACCCGGTCAGCCCCAGCATTTT
TRBJ2-5	NA	TRBV25-1	CASSESDIRWTQYF	TGTGCCAGCAGTGAGTCGGACATTCGGTGGACCCAGTACTTC